Given below is one TCR beta chain in context. This specimen comes from a study of blood T cell repertoires in COVID-19. Study-level information: Italy, Spain and the United States were the sources of the convalescent and acute COVID-19 samples. T cells, B-cell-depleted T cells, or PBMCs provided the cDNA or gDNA that served as material.

How the authors handled the data: Reference gene primer amplification in the assay estimated nucleated cell counts. Sequencing used immunoSEQ multiplex PCR; TCRdb keeps in-frame clones, though not all of them. Clone size and the V and J calls come from that table; the DNA yielded D and trimming. The data hold some 99,000 clones, with over 80% observed a single time. Germline CDR1 and CDR2: SGHAT and FQNNGV. V was clipped by 5 bases and J by 4 bases, with 12 bases between them. This CDR3 is built from 15 residues. The rearrangement uses TRBV11-2 and TRBJ1-6; D perhaps matches TRBD1 (5 bases). This TCR derives from a woman aged 60-75 years with acute or convalescent COVID-19. Input material: peripheral blood. The CDR3 is CASSPGGAYNSPLHF. CDR3 nucleotides: TGTGCCAGCAGCCCCGGAGGGGCTTATAATTCACCCCTCCACTTT.